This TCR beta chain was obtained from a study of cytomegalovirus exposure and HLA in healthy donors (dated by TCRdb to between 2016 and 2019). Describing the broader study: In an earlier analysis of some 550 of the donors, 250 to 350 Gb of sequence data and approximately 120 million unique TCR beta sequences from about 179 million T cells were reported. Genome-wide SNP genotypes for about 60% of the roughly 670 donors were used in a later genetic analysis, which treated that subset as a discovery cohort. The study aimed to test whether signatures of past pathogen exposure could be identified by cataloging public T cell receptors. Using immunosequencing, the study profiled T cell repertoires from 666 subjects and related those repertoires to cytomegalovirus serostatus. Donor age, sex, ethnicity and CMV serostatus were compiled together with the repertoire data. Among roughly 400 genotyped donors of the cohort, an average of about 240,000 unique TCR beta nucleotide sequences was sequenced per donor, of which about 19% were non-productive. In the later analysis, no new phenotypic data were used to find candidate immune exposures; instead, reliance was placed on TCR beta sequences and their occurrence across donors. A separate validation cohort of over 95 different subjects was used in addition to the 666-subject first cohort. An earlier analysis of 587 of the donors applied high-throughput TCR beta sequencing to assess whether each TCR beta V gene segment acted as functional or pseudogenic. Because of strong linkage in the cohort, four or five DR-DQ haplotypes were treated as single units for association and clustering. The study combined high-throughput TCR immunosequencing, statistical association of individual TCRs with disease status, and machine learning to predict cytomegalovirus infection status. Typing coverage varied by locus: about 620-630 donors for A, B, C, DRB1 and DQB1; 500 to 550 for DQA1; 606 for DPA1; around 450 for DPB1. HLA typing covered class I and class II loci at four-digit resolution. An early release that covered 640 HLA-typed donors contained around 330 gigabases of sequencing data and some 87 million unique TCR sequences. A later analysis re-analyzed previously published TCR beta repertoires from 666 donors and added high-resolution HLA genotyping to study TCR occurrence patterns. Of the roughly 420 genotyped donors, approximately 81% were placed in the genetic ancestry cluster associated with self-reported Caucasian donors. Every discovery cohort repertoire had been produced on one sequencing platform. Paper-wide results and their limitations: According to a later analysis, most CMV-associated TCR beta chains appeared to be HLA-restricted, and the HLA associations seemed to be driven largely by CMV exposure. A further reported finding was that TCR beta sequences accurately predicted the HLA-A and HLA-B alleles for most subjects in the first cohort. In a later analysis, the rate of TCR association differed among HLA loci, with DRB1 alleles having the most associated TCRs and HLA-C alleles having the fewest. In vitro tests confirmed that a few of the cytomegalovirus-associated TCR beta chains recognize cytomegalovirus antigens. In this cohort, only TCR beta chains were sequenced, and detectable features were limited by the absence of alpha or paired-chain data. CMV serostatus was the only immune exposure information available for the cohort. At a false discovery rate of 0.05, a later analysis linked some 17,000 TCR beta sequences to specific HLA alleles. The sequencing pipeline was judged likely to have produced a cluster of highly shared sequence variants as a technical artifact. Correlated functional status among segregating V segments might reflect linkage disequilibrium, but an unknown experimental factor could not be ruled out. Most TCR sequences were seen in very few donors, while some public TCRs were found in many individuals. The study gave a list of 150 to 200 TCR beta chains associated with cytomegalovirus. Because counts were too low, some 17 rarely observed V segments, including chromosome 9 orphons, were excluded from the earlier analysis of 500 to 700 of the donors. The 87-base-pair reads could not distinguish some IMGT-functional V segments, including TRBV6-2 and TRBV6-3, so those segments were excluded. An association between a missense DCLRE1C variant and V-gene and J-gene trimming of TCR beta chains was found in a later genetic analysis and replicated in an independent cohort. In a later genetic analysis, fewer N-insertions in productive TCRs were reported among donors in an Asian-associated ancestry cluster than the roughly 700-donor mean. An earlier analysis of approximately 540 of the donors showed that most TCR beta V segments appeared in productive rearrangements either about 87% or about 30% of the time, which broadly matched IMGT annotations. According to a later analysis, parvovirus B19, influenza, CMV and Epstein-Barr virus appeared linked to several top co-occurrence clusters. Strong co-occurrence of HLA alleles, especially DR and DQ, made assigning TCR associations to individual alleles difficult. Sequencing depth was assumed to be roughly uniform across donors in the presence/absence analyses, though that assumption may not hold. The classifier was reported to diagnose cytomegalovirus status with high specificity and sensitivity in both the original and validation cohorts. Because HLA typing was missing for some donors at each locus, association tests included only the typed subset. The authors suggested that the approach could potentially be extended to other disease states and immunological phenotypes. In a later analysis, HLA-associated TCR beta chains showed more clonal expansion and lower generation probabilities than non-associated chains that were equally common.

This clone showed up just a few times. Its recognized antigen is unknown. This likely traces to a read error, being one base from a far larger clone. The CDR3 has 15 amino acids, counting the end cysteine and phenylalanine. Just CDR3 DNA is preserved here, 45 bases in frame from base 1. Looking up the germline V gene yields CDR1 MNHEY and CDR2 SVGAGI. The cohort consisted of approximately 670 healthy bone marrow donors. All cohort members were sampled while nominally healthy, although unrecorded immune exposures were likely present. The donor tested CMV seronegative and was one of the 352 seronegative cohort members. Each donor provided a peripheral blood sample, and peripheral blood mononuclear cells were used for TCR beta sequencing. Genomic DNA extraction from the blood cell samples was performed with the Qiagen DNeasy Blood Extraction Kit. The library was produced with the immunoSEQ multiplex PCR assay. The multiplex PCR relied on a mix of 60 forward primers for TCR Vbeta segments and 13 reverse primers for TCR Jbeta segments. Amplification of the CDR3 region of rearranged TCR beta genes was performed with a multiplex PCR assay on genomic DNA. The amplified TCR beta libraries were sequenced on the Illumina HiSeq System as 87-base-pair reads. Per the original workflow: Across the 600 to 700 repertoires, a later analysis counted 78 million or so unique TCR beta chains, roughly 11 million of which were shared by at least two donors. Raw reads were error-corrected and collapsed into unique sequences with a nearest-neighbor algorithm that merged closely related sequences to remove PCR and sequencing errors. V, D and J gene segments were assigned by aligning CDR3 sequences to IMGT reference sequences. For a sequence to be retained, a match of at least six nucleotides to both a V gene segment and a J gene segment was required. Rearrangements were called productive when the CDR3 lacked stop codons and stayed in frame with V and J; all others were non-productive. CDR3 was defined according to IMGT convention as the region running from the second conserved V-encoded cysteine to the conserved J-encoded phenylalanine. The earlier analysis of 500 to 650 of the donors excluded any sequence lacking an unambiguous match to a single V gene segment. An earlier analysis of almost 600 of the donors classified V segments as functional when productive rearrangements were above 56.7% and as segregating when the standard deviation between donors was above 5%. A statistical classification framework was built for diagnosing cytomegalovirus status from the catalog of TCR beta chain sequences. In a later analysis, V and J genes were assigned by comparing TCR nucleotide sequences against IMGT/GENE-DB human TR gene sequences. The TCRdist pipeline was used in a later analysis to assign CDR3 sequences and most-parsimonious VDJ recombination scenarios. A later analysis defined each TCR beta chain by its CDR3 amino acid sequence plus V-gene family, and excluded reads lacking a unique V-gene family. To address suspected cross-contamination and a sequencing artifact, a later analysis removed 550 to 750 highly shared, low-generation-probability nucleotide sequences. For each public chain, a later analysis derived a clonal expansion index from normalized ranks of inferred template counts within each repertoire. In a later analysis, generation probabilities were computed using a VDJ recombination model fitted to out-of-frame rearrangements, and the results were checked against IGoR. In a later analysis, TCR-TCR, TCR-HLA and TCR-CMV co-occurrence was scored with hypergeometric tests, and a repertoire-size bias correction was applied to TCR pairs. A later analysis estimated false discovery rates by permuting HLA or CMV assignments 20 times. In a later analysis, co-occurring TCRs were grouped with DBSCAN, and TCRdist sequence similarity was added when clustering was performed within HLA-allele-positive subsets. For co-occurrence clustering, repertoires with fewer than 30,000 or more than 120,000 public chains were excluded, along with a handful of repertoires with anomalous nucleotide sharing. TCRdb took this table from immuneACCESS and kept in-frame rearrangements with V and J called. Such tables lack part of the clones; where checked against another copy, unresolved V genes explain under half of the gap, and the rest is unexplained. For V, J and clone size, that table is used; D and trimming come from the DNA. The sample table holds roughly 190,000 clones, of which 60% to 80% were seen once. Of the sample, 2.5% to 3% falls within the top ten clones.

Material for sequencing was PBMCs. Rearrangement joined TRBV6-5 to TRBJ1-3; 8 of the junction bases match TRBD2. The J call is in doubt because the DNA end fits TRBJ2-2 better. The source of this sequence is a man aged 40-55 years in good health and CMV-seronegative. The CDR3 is CASSLAAGGIGELFF. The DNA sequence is TGTGCCAGCAGTTTAGCGGCGGGGGGAATCGGGGAGCTGTTTTTT.